This T cell receptor (beta chain) came from a study of blood T cells in healthy people across ages. With a J-beta primer mix and a sample-barcoded 5' primer, a second PCR ran 7 to 11 cycles. Via MiXCR, TCRdb re-called the 5' RACE reads, giving one row per CDR3 protein. The data show some 1.5 million distinct CDR3 sequences, under 55% seen once. This clonotype was found a few times. Its antigen is not known. The study's findings and limits: Considered underestimates were the diversity estimates obtained from one million T cells. Relative to aged donors, long-lived donors carried more naive CD4+ cells and displayed higher diversity.

The CDR3 covers 14 residues. Between the trimmed V and J ends, which lost 6 bases and 7 bases, there was a span of 16 bases. Germline-derived CDR1 and CDR2 are DFQATT and SNEGSKA (reference sequence). The V gene is TRBV20-1, the J gene TRBJ1-6; D may be TRBD1 (6 bases). This receptor was taken from a woman under 30 in good health. Input material: blood. The CDR3 reads CSANRQAGNSPLHF. The CDR3 nucleotides read TGCAGTGCGAACCGACAGGCCGGCAATTCACCCCTCCACTTT.